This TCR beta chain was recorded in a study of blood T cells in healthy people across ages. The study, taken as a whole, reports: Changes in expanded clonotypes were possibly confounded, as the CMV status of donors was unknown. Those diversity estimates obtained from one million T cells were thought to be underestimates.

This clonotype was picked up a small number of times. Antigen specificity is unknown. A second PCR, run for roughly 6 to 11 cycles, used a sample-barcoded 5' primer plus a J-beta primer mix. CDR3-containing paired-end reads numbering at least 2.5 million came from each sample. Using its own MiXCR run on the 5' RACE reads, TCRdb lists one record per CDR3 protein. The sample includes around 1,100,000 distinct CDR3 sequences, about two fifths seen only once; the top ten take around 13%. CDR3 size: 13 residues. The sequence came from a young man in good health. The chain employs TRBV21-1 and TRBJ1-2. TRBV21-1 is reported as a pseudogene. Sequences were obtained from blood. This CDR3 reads CASSNTLEAGYTF. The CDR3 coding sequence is TGTGCCAGCAGCAATACCCTCGAAGCCGGCTACACCTTC.